This paragraph reports one T cell receptor (beta chain). Antigen unknown. This specimen belongs to a study of cytomegalovirus exposure and HLA in healthy donors. Study-level background: Genotyping of roughly 400 donors showed that about 84% belonged to the Caucasian-associated ancestry cluster. General study points: Within a later analysis, the majority of CMV-associated TCR beta chains appeared HLA-restricted.

PCR involved 60 Vbeta and 13 Jbeta primers. Method: immunoSEQ multiplex PCR; TCRdb's copy keeps in-frame clones and lacks some. The sample records 160,000 or so clones, roughly 80% being singletons. The receptor was isolated from a male donor in good health and CMV-seronegative. Sequenced: PBMCs.

The CDR3 DNA reads TGCAGTGCTAGGACAGCCGCGGGAGGGTATTTT. Protein sequence: CSARTAAGGYF. This chain uses TRBV20-1 with TRBJ2-3, with 8 bases aligning to TRBD2. CDR3 size: 11 residues. Germline V gene sequence: CDR1 DFQATT, CDR2 SNEGSKA (reference sequence). V dropped 3 bases and J dropped 14; count of bases not matched to a gene: 7.